This entry describes one T cell receptor beta chain. Sequencing used immunoSEQ multiplex PCR; TCRdb keeps in-frame clones, though not all of them. Of 2 million to 2.5 million clones listed, over 90% were seen once; the top ten hold 0.39%. The entry originates in a study of shared clonotypes between healthy human individuals. The CDR3 is 15 amino acids. Germline CDR1 and CDR2: MDHEN and SYDVKM. J was trimmed by 3 bases and V by 5 bases; bases with no gene match: 8. This receptor was obtained from a man in his late teens or twenties in good health. Some clones in this sample may be carry-over from other donors' samples. Source material: naive CD4+ T cells from PBMCs. Subset: CD45RA+ positively selected. The V gene is TRBV28, the J gene TRBJ1-2; 8 positions agree with TRBD1. CDR3 residues: CASSTYGTGDYGYTF. The CDR3 DNA reads TGTGCCAGCAGTACCTACGGGACAGGCGACTATGGCTACACCTTC.